This T cell receptor beta chain was identified in a study of T cell responses to AZD1222 COVID-19 vaccine. The ends lost 5 bases at V and 3 bases at J; junction bases unmatched: 1. Germline loops: CDR1 MNHEY, CDR2 SMNVEV (reference sequence). This CDR3 has 13 residues. Sequenced by immunoSEQ multiplex PCR; TCRdb stores in-frame clones only, minus some. The repertoire holds over 50,000 clones, with 80% to 90% as singletons. The sequence derives from an adult who received the AZD1222 COVID-19 vaccine. The chain recombines TRBV27 with TRBJ1-5; 7 bases agree with TRBD1. The sample in question was peripheral blood, obtained 28 days after the second AZD1222 dose. CDR3 protein: CASSTGANQPQHF. The CDR3 DNA reads TGTGCCAGCAGTACAGGGGCCAATCAGCCCCAGCATTTT.